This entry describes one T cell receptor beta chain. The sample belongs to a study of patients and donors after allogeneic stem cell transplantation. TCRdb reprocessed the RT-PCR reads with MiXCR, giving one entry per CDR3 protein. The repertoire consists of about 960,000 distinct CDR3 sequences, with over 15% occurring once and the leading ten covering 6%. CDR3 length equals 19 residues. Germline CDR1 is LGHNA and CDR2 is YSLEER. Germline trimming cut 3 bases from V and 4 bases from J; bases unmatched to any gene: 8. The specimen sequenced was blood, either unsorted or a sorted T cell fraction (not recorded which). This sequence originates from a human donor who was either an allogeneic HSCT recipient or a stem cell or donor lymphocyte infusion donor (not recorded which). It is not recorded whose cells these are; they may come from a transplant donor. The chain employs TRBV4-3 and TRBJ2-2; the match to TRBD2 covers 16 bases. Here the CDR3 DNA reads TGCGCCAGCAGCCAGCAGGGACTAGCGGGGGGGCCAGGCACCGGGGAGCTGTTTTTT. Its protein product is CASSQQGLAGGPGTGELFF.